Described below is a single T cell receptor (beta chain) sequence and its context. Its recognized antigen is unknown. There are no base qualities to consult, and no much larger clone falls within one base. The data originate from a study of T cells after yellow fever vaccination (dated by TCRdb to between 2018 and 2020). Turning to the overall study: The SMART-Seq v4 Ultra Low Input RNA kit was used to prepare libraries from fractions with low cell numbers. To follow T-cell clones before and after both primary and booster YFV17D yellow fever vaccination, bulk TCR alpha and beta repertoires underwent longitudinal sequencing. Two healthy male donors, one aged 18 to 29 and one aged 30 to 40 years, made up the cohort. Bulk PBMC replicates and cell subsets were isolated from blood drawn at multiple timepoints before and after both primary and secondary immunization. Results and caveats for the whole study, not just this receptor: A small fraction of clonotypes showed up in both the CD4 and CD8 compartments, probably as a result of convergent recombination. After the booster, most of the clones that had expanded following primary vaccination were detected again (96% of CD4 and around 88% of CD8), which suggests that memory was broadly maintained. Only a couple of donors were included in the study, so the extent to which the findings can be generalized is limited. The secondary T-cell response was found to be weaker but faster than the primary response, with a peak reached on day 5 rather than on day 15. Computational filtering was required because FACS-sorted repertoires could contain abundant contaminating clonotypes from the bulk population.

Sequencing instrument: Illumina NovaSeq 6000. TCR cDNA was synthesized by 5'RACE template switching, through which a universal primer site and unique molecular identifiers were introduced. cDNA synthesis was primed from both the TCR alpha and TCR beta constant segments. Library amplification used two PCR steps, and the second PCR step added sample barcodes and sequencing adapters. Libraries were sequenced on Illumina HiSeq 2500 (2x100 bp) or NovaSeq (2x150 bp). Per the authors' processing: Demultiplexing of reads and collapsing into UMI consensus sequences were performed with MIGEC, and V(D)J alignment was carried out with MiXCR. Vaccine-responding clonotypes were defined with edgeR using replicate PBMC samples, requiring FDR below 0.01 and a log2 fold change above 5 up to day 15. Bulk clonotypes were assigned CD4 or CD8 identity according to which sequenced CD4 or CD8 repertoire held them at higher abundance. The public sequencing data were trimmed at Q25 with fastp and processed into clonotypes with MiXCR by TCRdb, which kept only in-frame beta chains. A single entry per CDR3 protein holds the most common genes and DNA from its merged rows. TCRdb assigned the V and J calls; the authors' analysis was not used. The sample data list some 320,000 distinct CDR3 sequences, and approximately 4% of these were observed just once. Around 23% of the sample belongs to the ten largest clones.

V is cut by 0 bases and J by 8 bases, and the space between the germline ends is 14 bases. Including the terminal cysteine and phenylalanine, the CDR3 comprises 15 residues. The CDR3 DNA has 45 bases and is translated from base 1. For CDR1 and CDR2, the germline V gene lists SGDLS and YYNGEE. The label giving this sample's treatment or condition can be read as: live attenuated yellow fever vaccine strain. Two biological replicates of bulk PBMCs were collected at each blood-draw timepoint. A standard Ficoll-Paque protocol was used to isolate PBMCs from peripheral blood. TriZol was used to extract RNA from bulk PBMCs, CD4 and CD8 fractions, and dextramer-positive and dextramer-negative fractions.

The receptor was derived from a man aged 18 to 29 who received the YFV17D yellow fever vaccine. Sequences were derived from PBMCs, sampled 5 days after the yellow fever booster vaccination. Recombination joined TRBV9 with TRBJ1-4; a tentative D call is TRBD1 (5 bases match). Here the CDR3 is given as CASSVGVGEGEKLFF. The nucleotide sequence is given as TGTGCCAGCAGCGTAGGCGTCGGGGAGGGGGAAAAACTGTTTTTT.